This T cell receptor beta chain derives from a study of tissue T cells after allogeneic stem cell transplantation. Regarding the study as a whole: Across patients, clones rarely overlapped, yet motif clusters were shared tissue-specifically. In patients and mice, blood and spleen missed much of tissue repertoire. Anatomically similar tissues had similar TCR repertoires within each patient.

Method: immunoSEQ multiplex PCR; TCRdb's copy keeps in-frame clones and lacks some. The top ten clones hold roughly 8% of a sample with over 6,500 clones, roughly 45% of them seen once. CDR1 is SGHSN, CDR2 HYEKVE, per germline. V lost 2 bases to trimming and J lost 4 bases; unmatched junction nucleotides: 3. This CDR3 is built from 13 residues. With regard to this clone: The antigen remains undetermined. Gene labels here are mouse ones. The CDR3 goes on 1 residue after the read ends, and that part is filled in from the germline J gene.

Regarding time point: mouse harvest day 7 after allogeneic transplant. Tail vein injection delivered 10^7 T-cell-depleted bone marrow cells and 10^6 splenic CD5+ T cells. Mice had MHC-mismatched B6 into BALB/c GVHD, sampled day 7 or 14. The rearrangement links TRBV12-1 to TRBJ2-7, with 8 bases identical to TRBD2. Material for sequencing was lymph node tissue. The sequence was obtained from a female BALB/c mouse given C57BL/6 T cells with graft-versus-host disease after an allogeneic hematopoietic cell transplant. The part of the CDR3 DNA that was read is TGTGCCAGCTCTCGGGGGGGGCGGTATGAACAGTAC. It codes for CASSRGGRYEQY. The CDR3, in full, reads CASSRGGRYEQYF.